Listed below are T cell receptor beta chains from one sample, sequenced in a study of identical twins. MiXCR, run by TCRdb on the 5' RACE reads, gives a single entry per CDR3 protein. The sample holds around 1.7 million distinct CDR3 sequences, under 35% seen once. Sequencing input: cord blood. All receptors derive from a newborn girl in good health. Each CDR3 is given without its conserved first and last residue. Each record gives: V gene, CDR3 protein.

TRBV27 ASSFFGGAYEQY
TRBV3-1 ASSQKLRQGPSNEQF
TRBV20-1 SARTLGGSYEQY
TRBV20-1 SAGKGSLYNEQF
TRBV12-3/TRBV12-4 ASSLDPGQGFFQY
TRBV20-1 SARGGHLLETQY
TRBV3-1 ASSQRGGSYEQY
TRBV20-1 SARHPSGTYNEQF
TRBV10-3 AISDWEADTGELF
TRBV7-2 ASSSGLAGALFPGDTQY
TRBV27 ASSLRLGHNEQF
TRBV4-2 ASSQANGEGGYT
TRBV9 ASSVEGAGVSPQH
TRBV29-1 SVEASTGSYEQY
TRBV5-1 ASSVAGLDYGYT
TRBV6-4 ASSASNTDTQY
TRBV7-6 ASSLNFRDGSYEQY
TRBV20-1 SAREGQGHGYT
TRBV20-1 SARDGERYEQY
TRBV20-1 GARGASGYYNEQF
TRBV7-8 ASSSPTKPPYEQY
TRBV7-9 ASSRRSSYEQY
TRBV20-1 SAQGNEQF
TRBV9 ASSVEAGGRTDTQY